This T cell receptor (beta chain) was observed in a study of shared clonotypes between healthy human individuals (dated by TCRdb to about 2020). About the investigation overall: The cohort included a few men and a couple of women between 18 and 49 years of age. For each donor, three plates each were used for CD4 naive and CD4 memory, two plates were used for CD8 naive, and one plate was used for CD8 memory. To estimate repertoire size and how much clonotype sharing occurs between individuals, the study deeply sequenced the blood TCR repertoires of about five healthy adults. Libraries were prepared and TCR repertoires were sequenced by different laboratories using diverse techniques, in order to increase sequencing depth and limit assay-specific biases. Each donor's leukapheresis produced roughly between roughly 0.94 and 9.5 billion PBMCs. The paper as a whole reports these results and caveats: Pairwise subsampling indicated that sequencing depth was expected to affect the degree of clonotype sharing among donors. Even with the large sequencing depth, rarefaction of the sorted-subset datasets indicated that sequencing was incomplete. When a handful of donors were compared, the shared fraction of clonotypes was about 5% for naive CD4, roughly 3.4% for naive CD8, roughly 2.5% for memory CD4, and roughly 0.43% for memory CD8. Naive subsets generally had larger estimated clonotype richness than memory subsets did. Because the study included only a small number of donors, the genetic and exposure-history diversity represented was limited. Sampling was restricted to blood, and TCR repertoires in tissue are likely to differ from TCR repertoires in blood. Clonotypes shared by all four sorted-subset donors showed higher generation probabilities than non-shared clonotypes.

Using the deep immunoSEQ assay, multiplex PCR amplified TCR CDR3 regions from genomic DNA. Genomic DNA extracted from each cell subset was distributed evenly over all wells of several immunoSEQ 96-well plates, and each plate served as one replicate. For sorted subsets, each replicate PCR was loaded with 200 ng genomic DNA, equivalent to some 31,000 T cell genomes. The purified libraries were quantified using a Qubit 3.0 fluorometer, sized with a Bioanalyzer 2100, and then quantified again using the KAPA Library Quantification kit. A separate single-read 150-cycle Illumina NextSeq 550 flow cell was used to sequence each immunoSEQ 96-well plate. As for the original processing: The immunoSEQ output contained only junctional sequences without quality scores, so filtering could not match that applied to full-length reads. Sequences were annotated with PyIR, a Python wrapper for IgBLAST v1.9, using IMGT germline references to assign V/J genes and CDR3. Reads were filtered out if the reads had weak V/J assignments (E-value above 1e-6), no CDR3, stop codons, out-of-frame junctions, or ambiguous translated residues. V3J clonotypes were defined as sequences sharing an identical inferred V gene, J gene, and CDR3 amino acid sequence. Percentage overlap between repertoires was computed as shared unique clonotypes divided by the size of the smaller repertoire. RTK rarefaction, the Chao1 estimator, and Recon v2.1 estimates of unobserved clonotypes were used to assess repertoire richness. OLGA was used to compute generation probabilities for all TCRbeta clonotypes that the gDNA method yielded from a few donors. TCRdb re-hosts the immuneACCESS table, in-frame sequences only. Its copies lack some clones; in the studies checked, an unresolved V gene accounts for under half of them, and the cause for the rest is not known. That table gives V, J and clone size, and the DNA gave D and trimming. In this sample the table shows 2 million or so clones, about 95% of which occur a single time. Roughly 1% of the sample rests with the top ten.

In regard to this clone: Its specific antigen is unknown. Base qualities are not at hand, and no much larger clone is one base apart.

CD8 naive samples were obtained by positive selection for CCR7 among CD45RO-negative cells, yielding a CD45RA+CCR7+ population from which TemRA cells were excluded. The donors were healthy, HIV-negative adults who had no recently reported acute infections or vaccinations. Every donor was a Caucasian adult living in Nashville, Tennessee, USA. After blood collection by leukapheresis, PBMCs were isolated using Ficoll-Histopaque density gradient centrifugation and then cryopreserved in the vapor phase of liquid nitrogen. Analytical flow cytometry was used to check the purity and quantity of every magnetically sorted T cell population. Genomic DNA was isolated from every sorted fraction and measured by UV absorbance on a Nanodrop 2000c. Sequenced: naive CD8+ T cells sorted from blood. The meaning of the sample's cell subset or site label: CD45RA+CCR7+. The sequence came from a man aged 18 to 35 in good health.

The CDR3 loop reads CASSLTLPGTGLSPLHF. DNA sequence: TGTGCCAGCAGCTTGACATTGCCGGGGACAGGTCTTTCACCCCTCCACTTT. The chain links TRBV11-2 with TRBJ1-6; TRBD1 aligns with 8 central bases. From its cysteine to its phenylalanine, the CDR3 spans 17 amino acids. Only the CDR3 part of the read is kept: 51 bases, read in frame from the first base. Ends trimmed: V by 3 bases, J by 9 bases; bases unmatched to a gene: 13. The CDR1 and CDR2 encoded by the germline V gene are SGHAT and FQNNGV.